This TCR beta chain emerged from a study of vaccination effects on CD4 cells after COVID-19. Broader study findings: Clones of infection and vaccine origin contracted markedly late after vaccination.

Comments on this clone: The antigen is not known.

The assay was immunoSEQ multiplex PCR, and TCRdb's table has in-frame clones only and misses some. Of tens of thousands of clones detected, 75% to 90% appear once; the ten largest clones hold 2.4%. This CDR3 is 14 amino acids long. V lost 5 bases and J lost 4; bases outside the gene matches: 5. Germline loops: CDR1 SGHRS, CDR2 YFSETQ. Before any sequencing was done, the ViraFEST assay used viral peptide pools to expand antigen-specific CD4+ T cells. At the end of nine to ten days of culture, CD4+ T cells were isolated. Negative nucleocapsid antibody tests before and after vaccination confirmed no previous SARS-CoV-2 infection. In the cultures, half the medium was exchanged for IL-2 medium on days 3 and 7.

The chain employs TRBV5-1 and TRBJ1-1, with 10 nucleotides matching TRBD1. This clonotype originated in a human donor who received a COVID-19 vaccine. Sequencing used CD4+ T cells from PBMCs cultured with HCoV-229E spike peptides, obtained before COVID-19 vaccination. The CDR3 nucleotides are TGCGCCAGCAGTCGGGACAGGGGTTTCACTGAAGCTTTCTTT. It yields the protein CASSRDRGFTEAFF.